These T cell receptor beta chains were read from a single sample in a study of T cell responses to AZD1222 COVID-19 vaccine. Produced via immunoSEQ multiplex PCR; TCRdb's table is partial and in-frame only. This table holds about 120,000 clones, roughly 91% found once. This material consisted of peripheral blood, taken on day 0 of AZD1222 vaccination. These receptors originate from an adult in good health. CDR3s include the opening cysteine and the closing phenylalanine or tryptophan. A D gene is named only where the DNA matches it firmly. Only part of the rows carry a size: once, few, many, or a class if the clone is expanded.

v_gene,abundance,d_gene,j_gene,CDR3nt,CDR3aa
TRBV6-5,NA,TRBD1,TRBJ2-7,TGTGCCAGCAGTTACCGGACAGGGAGCTCCTACGAGCAGTACTTC,CASSYRTGSSYEQYF
TRBV19,NA,NA,TRBJ2-7,TGTGCCAGTAGAAGCGAGGCAGGAGGCGTCCACGAGCAGTACTTC,CASRSEAGGVHEQYF
TRBV27,NA,TRBD1,TRBJ2-2,TGTGCCAGCAGTTCTTATGCGTTAACAGGGGTCACCGGGGAGCTGTTTTTT,CASSSYALTGVTGELFF
TRBV4-3,once,TRBD1,TRBJ1-4,TGCGCCAGCAGCCCCGATGGCAGGGGGCAAGAAAAACTGTTTTTT,CASSPDGRGQEKLFF
TRBV9,NA,NA,TRBJ2-3,TGTGCCAGCAGCGTAGCTGCGACCCGAGGGGCAGATACGCAGTATTTT,CASSVAATRGADTQYF
TRBV5-1,NA,NA,TRBJ1-1,TGCGCCAGCAGTTTTGGAGGGAGTACAGGGAACACTGAAGCTTTCTTT,CASSFGGSTGNTEAFF
TRBV5-5,once,NA,TRBJ1-5,TGTGCCAGCAGCTTCTCGGGACAAAATCAGCCCCAGCATTTT,CASSFSGQNQPQHF
TRBV4-1,once,TRBD1,TRBJ2-7,TGCGCCAGCAGCCAATTGGAAAGGGGGCTAGACGAGCAGTACTTC,CASSQLERGLDEQYF
TRBV6-5,few,TRBD1,TRBJ1-2,TGTGCCAGCAGACAATACGACAGGGGGCATTATGGCTACACCTTC,CASRQYDRGHYGYTF
TRBV4-2,NA,TRBD2,TRBJ2-3,TGTGCCAGCAGCCAAGGGACTAGCGGGAGCACAGATACGCAGTATTTT,CASSQGTSGSTDTQYF
TRBV30,once,TRBD2,TRBJ2-1,TGTGCCTGGAGTGGTCCGGGGAGGGGTAGGGACTACAATGAGCAGTTCTTC,CAWSGPGRGRDYNEQFF
TRBV6-5,NA,NA,TRBJ2-5,TGTGCCAGCAGTTACAACCTACAAGAGACCCAGTACTTC,CASSYNLQETQYF
TRBV6-5,NA,NA,TRBJ1-2,TGTGCCAGCAGTACCCACAGTGGCGTTGGCTATGGCTACACCTTC,CASSTHSGVGYGYTF
TRBV29-1,once,TRBD1,TRBJ1-2,TGCAGCGTCGATGGGACAGGGGGTCGGGGCTATGGCTACACCTTC,CSVDGTGGRGYGYTF
TRBV6-4,NA,NA,TRBJ1-3,TGTGCCAGCACTACTCCGGCCGCACACGGTTCTGGAAACACCATATATTTT,CASTTPAAHGSGNTIYF
TRBV7-9,NA,NA,TRBJ2-6,TGTGCCAGCAGCTACAATCCGGCAGGGCGGTCTGGGGCCAACGTCCTGACTTTC,CASSYNPAGRSGANVLTF
TRBV10-2,few,NA,TRBJ1-2,TGCGCCAGCAGGGATACAGGAGGGACTAACTATGGCTACACCTTC,CASRDTGGTNYGYTF
TRBV4-1,NA,TRBD1,TRBJ1-2,TGCGCCAGCAGCCACCGGGACAGTAACTATGGCTACACCTTC,CASSHRDSNYGYTF
TRBV24-1,NA,TRBD2,TRBJ2-1,TGTGCCACCAGTGGACGTACCACTAGCGGGGAATACAATGAGCAGTTCTTC,CATSGRTTSGEYNEQFF
TRBV5-6,NA,NA,TRBJ2-5,TGTGCCAGCAGCTTCTACGAGACCCAGTACTTC,CASSFYETQYF
TRBV14,NA,NA,TRBJ2-3,TGTGCCAGCAGCCAACGGCGCCAGTCAAGGTCAGATACGCAGTATTTT,CASSQRRQSRSDTQYF
TRBV2,NA,TRBD1,TRBJ1-1,TGTGCCAGCCTTGCCTTCTCGGGGACAGGGGGCGACGGCACTGAAGCTTTCTTT,CASLAFSGTGGDGTEAFF
TRBV7-9,NA,TRBD1,TRBJ1-6,TGTGCCAGCAGCCAGGGACAGTATAATTCACCCCTCCACTTT,CASSQGQYNSPLHF